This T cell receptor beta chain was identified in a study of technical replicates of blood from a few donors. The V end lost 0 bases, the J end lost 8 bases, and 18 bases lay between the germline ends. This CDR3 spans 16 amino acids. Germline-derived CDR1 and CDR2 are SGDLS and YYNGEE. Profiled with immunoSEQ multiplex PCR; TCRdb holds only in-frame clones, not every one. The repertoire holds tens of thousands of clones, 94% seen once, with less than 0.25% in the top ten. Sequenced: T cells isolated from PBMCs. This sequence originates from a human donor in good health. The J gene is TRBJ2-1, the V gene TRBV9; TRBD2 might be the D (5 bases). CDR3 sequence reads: CASSVERGRLSDEQFF. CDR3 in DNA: TGTGCCAGCAGCGTAGAGCGCGGGCGCCTTTCCGATGAGCAGTTCTTC.